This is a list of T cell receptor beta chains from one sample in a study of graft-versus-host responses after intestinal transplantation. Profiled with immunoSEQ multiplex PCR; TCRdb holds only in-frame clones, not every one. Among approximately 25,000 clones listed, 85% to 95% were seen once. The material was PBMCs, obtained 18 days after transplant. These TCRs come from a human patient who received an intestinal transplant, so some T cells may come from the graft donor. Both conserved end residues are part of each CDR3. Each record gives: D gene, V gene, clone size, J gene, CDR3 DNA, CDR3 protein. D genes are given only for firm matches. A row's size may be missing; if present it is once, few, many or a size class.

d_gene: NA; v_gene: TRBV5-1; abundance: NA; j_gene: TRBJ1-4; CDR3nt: TGCGCCAGCAGCTTGGCCGTTGTAGAATTAAATGAAAAACTGTTTTTT; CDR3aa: CASSLAVVELNEKLFF
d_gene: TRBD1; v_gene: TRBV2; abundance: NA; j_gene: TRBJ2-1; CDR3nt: TGTGCCAGTGGACAGGAAATATCCTACAATGAGCAGTTCTTC; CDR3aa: CASGQEISYNEQFF
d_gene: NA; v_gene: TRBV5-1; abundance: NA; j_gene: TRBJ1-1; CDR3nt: TGCGCCAGCAATGAGGGGCTAAACACTGAAGCTTTCTTT; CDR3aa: CASNEGLNTEAFF
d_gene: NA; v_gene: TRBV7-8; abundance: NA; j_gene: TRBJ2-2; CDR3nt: TGTGCCAGCAGCCTCAGGGGATCCGGGGAGCTGTTTTTT; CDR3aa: CASSLRGSGELFF
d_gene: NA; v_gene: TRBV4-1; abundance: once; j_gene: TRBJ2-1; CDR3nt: TGCGCCAGCAGCCAATCAATCTTAAGCACAAGCAATGAGCAGTTCTTC; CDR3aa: CASSQSILSTSNEQFF
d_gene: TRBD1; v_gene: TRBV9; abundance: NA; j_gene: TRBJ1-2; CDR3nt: TGTGCCAGCAGCCAACAGGGGAATGGCTACACCTTC; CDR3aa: CASSQQGNGYTF
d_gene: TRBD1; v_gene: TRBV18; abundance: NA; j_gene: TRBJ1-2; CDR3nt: TGTGCCAGCTCACCGGACAGGGACCGATATGGCTACACCTTC; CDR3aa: CASSPDRDRYGYTF
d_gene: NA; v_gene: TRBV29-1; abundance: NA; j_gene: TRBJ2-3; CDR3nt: TGCAGCGTTGTCAAAGGGACGAGGTCTGGGCCAGATACGCAGTATTTT; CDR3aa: CSVVKGTRSGPDTQYF
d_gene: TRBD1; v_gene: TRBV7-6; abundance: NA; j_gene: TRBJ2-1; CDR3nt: TGTGCCAGCAGCTATTCGACAGGGGGGGGGAGTGAGCAGTTCTTC; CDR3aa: CASSYSTGGGSEQFF
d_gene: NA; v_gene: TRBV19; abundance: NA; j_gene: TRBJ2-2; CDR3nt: TGTGCCTGTCAAGGGGTTCCCGGGGAGCTGTTTTTT; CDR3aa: CACQGVPGELFF
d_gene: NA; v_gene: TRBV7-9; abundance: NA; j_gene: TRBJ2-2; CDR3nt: TGTGCCAGCAGCTTGGGAACCGGGGAGCTGTTTTTT; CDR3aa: CASSLGTGELFF
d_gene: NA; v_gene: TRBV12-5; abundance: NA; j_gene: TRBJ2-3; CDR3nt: TGTGCTAGTGGTTCCAGGGGTTTCGATACGCAGTATTTT; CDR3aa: CASGSRGFDTQYF
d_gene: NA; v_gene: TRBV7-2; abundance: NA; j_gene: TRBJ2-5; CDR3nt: TGTGCCAGCAGCGACTGGCGGGCAGGCGGGCAAGAGACCCAGTACTTC; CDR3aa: CASSDWRAGGQETQYF
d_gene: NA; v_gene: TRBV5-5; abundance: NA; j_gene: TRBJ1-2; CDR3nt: TGTGCCAGCAGCTTGACGTGGGATGGCTACACCTTC; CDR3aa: CASSLTWDGYTF
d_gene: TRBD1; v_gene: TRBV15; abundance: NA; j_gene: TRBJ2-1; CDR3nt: TGTGCCACCAGCACGGGACAGGGTAGGAATGAGCAGTTCTTC; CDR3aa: CATSTGQGRNEQFF
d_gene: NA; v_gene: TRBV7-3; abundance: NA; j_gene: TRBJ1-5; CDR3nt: TGTGCCAGCAGCTTACTATCCAGGGAAGGTCTGCAGCCCCAGCATTTT; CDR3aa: CASSLLSREGLQPQHF